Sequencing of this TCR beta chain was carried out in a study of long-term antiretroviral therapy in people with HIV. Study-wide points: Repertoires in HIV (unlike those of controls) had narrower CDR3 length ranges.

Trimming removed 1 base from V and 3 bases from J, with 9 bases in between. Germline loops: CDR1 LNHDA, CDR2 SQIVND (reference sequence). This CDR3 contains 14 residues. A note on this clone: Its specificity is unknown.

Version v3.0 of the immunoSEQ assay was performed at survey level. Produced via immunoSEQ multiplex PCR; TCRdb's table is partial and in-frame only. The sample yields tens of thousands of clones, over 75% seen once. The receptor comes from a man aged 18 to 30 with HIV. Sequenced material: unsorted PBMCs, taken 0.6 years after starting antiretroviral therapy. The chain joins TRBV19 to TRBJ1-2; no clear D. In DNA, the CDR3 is TGTGCCAGTAGTATAGGTGTACGGGACTATGGCTACACCTTC. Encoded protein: CASSIGVRDYGYTF.